Below, 30 T cell receptor beta chains from the same sample are listed, as sequenced in a study of T cells in Graves' hyperthyroidism and ophthalmopathy. Researchers amplified the TCR beta CDR3 regions from RNA transcripts. The primer set for the first-round RT-PCR of the TCR CDR3 was HTBI. TCRdb itself ran the multiplex PCR reads through MiXCR, one entry per CDR3 protein. The sample holds 500,000 to 600,000 distinct CDR3 sequences; about 20% are singletons and the top ten take 47%. The sample taken for sequencing was blood. Source of these receptors: a man in his forties or fifties with Graves' ophthalmopathy.

This clonotype occurred many times. The chain links TRBV27 to TRBJ2-7; 7 bases match TRBD1. From germline, CDR1 is MNHEY and CDR2 SMNVEV (reference sequence). V was clipped by 8 bases and J by 2 bases; unmatched bases: 12. This CDR3 region has 15 residues. The chain's CDR3 is CASQTTDRPTYEQYF. Here the CDR3 DNA reads TGTGCCAGCCAAACTACGGACAGGCCTACCTACGAGCAGTACTTC.

The chain is built from TRBV20-1 and TRBJ1-5, with a possible D match to TRBD1 (5 bases). This CDR3 contains 14 residues. V was trimmed by 4 bases and J by 4 bases, leaving 14 bases between them. Germline CDR1 and CDR2: DFQATT and SNEGSKA (reference sequence). The chain's CDR3 is CSATPRDGNQPQHF. Written as DNA, the CDR3 is TGCAGTGCTACCCCGCGGGACGGGAATCAGCCCCAGCATTTT.

The CDR3 protein is CASSPVLSDRGRGEAFF. CDR3 nucleotide sequence: TGTGCCAGTAGTCCCGTGCTTTCGGACAGGGGACGGGGTGAAGCTTTCTTT. The chain links TRBV19 to TRBJ1-1; 9 bases are a match to TRBD1. The junction had 17 bases not matched to a gene; V was cut back by 5 bases and J by 7 bases. This CDR3 is 17 amino acids long. Germline CDR1 and CDR2: LNHDA and SQIVND (reference sequence).

The rearrangement links TRBV18 to TRBJ2-1; D unresolved. The CDR3 has 14 amino acids. V dropped 5 bases and J dropped 1 base, with 9 bases sitting between them. Germline lookup yields CDR1 KGHSH and CDR2 LQKENI. CDR3 nucleotides: TGTGCCAGCTCAAGTCCCTATTCCTACAATGAGCAGTTCTTC. Amino acid sequence: CASSSPYSYNEQFF. Based on the CDR3 plus reference TRBV18 and TRBJ2-1, the full variable domain is NAGVMQNPRHLVRRRGQEARLRCSPMKGHSHVYWYRQLPEEGLKFMVYLQKENIIDESGMPKERFSAEFPKEGPSILRIQQVVRGDSAAYFCASSSPYSYNEQFFGPGTRLTVL.

To note about this clonotype: This sequence may be a read error, since a much larger clone differs from it by one base. J is TRBJ1-2 and V is TRBV12-3 or TRBV12-4, with D maybe TRBD1 (5 bases). Trimming removed 3 bases at V and 4 bases at J, with 12 bases between. CDR3 size: 14 residues. In DNA, the CDR3 is TGTGCCAGCAGTTTCGGGGGAGGCTGCTATGGCTACACCTTC. This encodes CASSFGGGCYGYTF.

This clonotype was seen a few times. The chain has TRBV27 and TRBJ2-7; D could derive from TRBD1 or TRBD2 (5 bases each). CDR1 and CDR2 (germline): MNHEY, SMNVEV (reference sequence). V lost 8 bases and J lost 6, with 11 bases in between. This CDR3 comprises 11 residues. CDR3 loop: CASWGSVEQYF. In nucleotides, the CDR3 is TGTGCCAGCTGGGGGTCGGTCGAGCAGTACTTC.

This chain uses TRBV30 with TRBJ1-3; D not resolved. The CDR3 length is 14 residues. In germline, CDR1 is GTSNPN, CDR2 SVGIG (reference sequence). V lost 5 bases and J lost 1, with 12 bases in between. For the CDR3, the DNA is TGTGCCTGGGGCCGGGGTCCGTCTGGAAACACCATATATTTT. Residues: CAWGRGPSGNTIYF.

The chain carries TRBV30 and TRBJ1-1, with D tentatively TRBD1 (5 bases). Between the trimmed V and J ends, which lost 6 bases and 0 bases, there was a span of 17 bases. This CDR3 has 15 residues. CDR1 GTSNPN and CDR2 SVGIG come from the germline V gene (reference sequence). The chain's CDR3 is CACGAPAGLNTEAFF. CDR3 DNA sequence: TGTGCCTGTGGGGCCCCCGCGGGGTTGAACACTGAAGCTTTCTTT.

This clonotype was counted many times. The chain uses TRBV7-2 and TRBJ2-7; D is uncertain. Trimming left V 7 bases short and J 2 bases short, with 18 bases between. Germline V gene lookup returns CDR1 SGHTA and CDR2 FQGNSA. CDR3 size: 15 residues. The DNA of the CDR3 is TGTGCCAGCAACTCTTGGACCGATTTCGCCTACGAGCAGTACTTC. Its translation: CASNSWTDFAYEQYF.

This clonotype was seen repeatedly, ten times or more. The chain is built from TRBV18 and TRBJ1-4, with a possible D match to TRBD1 (5 bases). Trimming stripped 6 bases from V and 5 bases from J, with 10 bases between. This CDR3 contains 13 residues. In germline, CDR1 is KGHSH, CDR2 LQKENI. The DNA of the CDR3 is TGTGCCAGCTCTCGACAGACCAATGAAAAACTGTTTTTT. Translation: CASSRQTNEKLFF.

This clonotype came up a few times. The chain recombines TRBV2 with TRBJ2-5; D is unresolved. This CDR3 has 12 residues. The V gene lost 6 bases and the J gene lost 4 bases, with 9 bases spanning the gap. Germline assignment: CDR1 SNHLY and CDR2 FYNNEI. The CDR3 region has the DNA TGTGCCAGCAGAGGCCCCCGAGAGACCCAGTACTTC. Protein sequence: CASRGPRETQYF.

The rearrangement joins TRBV19 to TRBJ2-3; tentatively, D is TRBD1 (5 bases). The CDR3 is made up of 15 amino acids. Trimming cost V 2 bases and J 2 bases, with 11 bases left between them. From germline, CDR1 is LNHDA and CDR2 SQIVND (reference sequence). CDR3 region: CASSIFDSTTDTQYF. CDR3 nucleotides: TGTGCCAGTAGTATATTCGACAGCACCACAGATACGCAGTATTTT.

The V and J genes are TRBV9 and TRBJ2-7, with 9 bases lining up with TRBD1. Trimming took 5 bases from V and 3 from J; bases not matched to a gene: 9. CDR1 SGDLS and CDR2 YYNGEE come from the germline V gene. CDR3 length equals 15 residues. The CDR3 sequence is CASSYAGTGIYEQYF. CDR3 coding DNA: TGTGCCAGCAGTTACGCCGGGACAGGGATCTACGAGCAGTACTTC.

This clonotype was recorded only once. A much larger clone is a single base away; this may be a read error. CDR3 in DNA: TGCAGTGCCCCTTACACTTACGTGAACACTGAAGCTTTCTTT. Its protein is CSAPYTYVNTEAFF. V gene TRBV20-1 combines with J gene TRBJ1-1; no reliable D call. The CDR3 sequence is 14 residues long. V lost 6 bases, J lost 0 bases, and 14 bases lay in between. CDR1 and CDR2 from the germline V gene are DFQATT and SNEGSKA (reference sequence).

This clonotype occurred many times. The gene calls are TRBV12-3 or TRBV12-4 and TRBJ2-7; TRBD2 aligns across 12 bases. This CDR3 has 15 residues. Trimming removed 6 bases from V and 2 bases from J; junction bases left unmatched: 5. DNA of the CDR3: TGTGCCAGCAGGAAGACTAGCGGGGGTACCTACGAGCAGTACTTC. Its translation is CASRKTSGGTYEQYF.

The rearrangement joins TRBV28 to TRBJ1-4, with a weak D call TRBD1 (6 bases). V was clipped by 6 bases and J by 6 bases, with 14 bases between them. CDR3 length: 14 amino acids. Per the germline V gene, CDR1 is MDHEN and CDR2 is SYDVKM. The CDR3 reads CASRSGGPYEKLFF. CDR3 coding DNA: TGTGCCAGCAGATCTGGGGGGCCGTATGAAAAACTGTTTTTT. The full variable domain, in which reference TRBV28 and TRBJ1-4 provide the parts outside the CDR3, is DVKVTQSSRYLVKRTGEKVFLECVQDMDHENMFWYRQDPGLGLRLIYFSYDVKMKEKGDIPEGYSVSREKKERFSLILESASTNQTSMYLCASRSGGPYEKLFFGSGTQLSVL.

About this clonotype itself: A read error may explain this, as a much larger clone is one base away. The V and J genes are TRBV7-9 and TRBJ2-7; D might be TRBD1 (6 bases). Germline V gene data show CDR1 as SEHNR and CDR2 as FQNEAQ (reference sequence). V was cut by 5 bases and J by 6 bases, with 14 bases left in between. The CDR3 sequence is 13 residues long. The CDR3 coding sequence is TGTGCCAGCAGCCCCAGGGGCACCCTCGAGCAGTACTTC. This codes for CASSPRGTLEQYF.

As to this clonotype: At one end, the junction sequence differs from germline, possibly due to a read error. This chain uses TRBV2 with TRBJ1-2, with no clear D. Germline V lookup: CDR1 SNHLY, CDR2 FYNNEI. The CDR3 totals 12 residues. The CDR3, as DNA: TGTGCCAGCAGGGAAGGGAAATATGGCTACACCTTC. This gives the protein CASREGKYGYTF.

This clonotype was seen more than once but under ten times. This rearrangement joins TRBV7-9 to TRBJ1-3, with D unresolved. The ends were cut back, 5 bases at V and 6 bases at J, with 14 bases in the middle. The CDR3 length is 14 residues. Germline values: CDR1 SEHNR, CDR2 FQNEAQ (reference sequence). In nucleotides, the CDR3 is TGTGCCAGCAGCCCCGGTTCCCGCCCAAACACCATATATTTT. As protein: CASSPGSRPNTIYF.

With respect to this clonotype: A clone one base away is much larger, so this may be a read error. Lacking the conserved final phenylalanine or tryptophan, this CDR3 likely reflects a read error. The chain uses TRBV24-1 and TRBJ1-1; D remains unclear. Per germline, CDR1 KGHDR and CDR2 SFDVKD. This CDR3 comprises 12 residues. V lost 2 bases, J lost 11 bases, and 11 bases lay in between. The CDR3 nucleotides read TGTGCCACCAGTGATTCGTCCAATGTGGCTTTCCTT. Its protein product is CATSDSSNVAFL.

This chain connects TRBV20-1 to TRBJ1-6; D is undetermined. V lost 2 bases and J 8 bases, leaving 10 bases between the germline ends. The CDR3 covers 13 residues. CDR1 and CDR2 (germline): DFQATT, SNEGSKA (reference sequence). The CDR3 spells CSARNGDDSPLHF. The CDR3 DNA follows: TGCAGTGCTAGAAATGGGGATGATTCACCCCTCCACTTT.

A remark on this clonotype: A much larger clone differs from this one at a single base, so this may be a read error. The rearrangement joins TRBV7-9 to TRBJ2-7; 9 nucleotides agree with TRBD1. V shed 8 bases and J 0 bases; nucleotides not matched to a gene: 5. This CDR3 region has 14 residues. Germline V gene lookup returns CDR1 SEHNR and CDR2 FQNEAQ (reference sequence). The CDR3 here is CASEWDRVSYEQYF. The CDR3 coding sequence is TGTGCCAGCGAGTGGGACAGGGTCTCCTACGAGCAGTACTTC.

This clonotype has just a few counts. The chain uses TRBV6-1 and TRBJ1-5, with D unclear. The CDR3 covers 13 residues. The germline CDR1 and CDR2 sequences are MNHNS and SASEGT. The ends were cut back, 6 bases at V and 4 bases at J, with 10 bases in the middle. CDR3 region: CASSRTVNQPQHF. CDR3 in DNA: TGTGCCAGCAGCCGGACCGTTAATCAGCCCCAGCATTTT.

This clonotype was recorded many times. This sequence joins TRBV30 and TRBJ2-5; no clear D. Germline V gives CDR1 GTSNPN, CDR2 SVGIG (reference sequence). V lost 3 bases, J lost 0 bases, and 8 bases lay in between. The CDR3 runs to 13 residues. The CDR3 DNA reads TGTGCCTGGAGCTCGGGCCACCAAGAGACCCAGTACTTC. Residues: CAWSSGHQETQYF.

This clonotype was counted at least ten times. The V call is TRBV28, the J call TRBJ1-2, with unresolved D. The CDR3 spans 14 residues. Germline CDR1 and CDR2: MDHEN and SYDVKM. V was cut by 5 bases and J by 7 bases, with 17 bases left in between. The CDR3 DNA follows: TGTGCCAGCAGTCCCTCCGATTCCAGGCCTGGCTACACCTTC. It is translated as CASSPSDSRPGYTF.

The chain couples TRBV2 to TRBJ1-5; D gene unclear. V was cut by 11 bases and J by 5 bases, with 16 bases left in between. CDR1 and CDR2 (germline): SNHLY, FYNNEI. The CDR3 consists of 13 residues. Here the CDR3 DNA reads TGTGCCTACGCGAAGGACGGAGATCAGCCCCAGCATTTT. As protein: CAYAKDGDQPQHF.

The chain uses TRBV19 and TRBJ1-5, with no clear D. V gave up 3 bases and J gave up 3 bases, with 12 bases separating them. The CDR3 has 15 residues. Germline CDR1 and CDR2: LNHDA and SQIVND (reference sequence). CDR3 sequence reads: CASSMYRADNQPQHF. Written as DNA, the CDR3 is TGTGCCAGTAGTATGTATCGGGCAGACAATCAGCCCCAGCATTTT.

At least ten counts were recorded for this clonotype. The chain uses TRBV7-8 and TRBJ2-1; TRBD2 matches at 14 bases. The CDR3 spans 15 residues. From germline, CDR1 is SGHVS and CDR2 FQNEAQ. V dropped 5 bases and J dropped 9; count of bases not matched to a gene: 6. The CDR3 spells CASSETSGRAREQFF. The CDR3 DNA follows: TGTGCCAGCAGCGAGACTAGCGGGAGGGCCCGTGAGCAGTTCTTC.

This clonotype was found a few times. The CDR3: CASSSSGRGEKLFF. In nucleotides, the CDR3 is TGTGCCAGCTCGTCCTCGGGTCGGGGTGAAAAACTGTTTTTT. This chain joins TRBV18 and TRBJ1-4; D is ambiguous. This CDR3 comprises 14 residues. Trimming left V 6 bases short and J 7 bases short, with 15 bases between. Per germline, CDR1 KGHSH and CDR2 LQKENI.

This clonotype was recorded a few times. The rearrangement links TRBV30 to TRBJ2-7; either TRBD1 or TRBD2 may fit D (5 bases each). The CDR3 is 14 residues long. The germline V and J ends were trimmed by 0 bases and 3 bases, with 12 bases remaining between them. The V gene's germline CDR1 is GTSNPN and CDR2 SVGIG (reference sequence). The DNA of the CDR3 is TGTGCCTGGAGTGTACCCGGGGCCATCTACGAGCAGTACTTC. Its protein is CAWSVPGAIYEQYF.